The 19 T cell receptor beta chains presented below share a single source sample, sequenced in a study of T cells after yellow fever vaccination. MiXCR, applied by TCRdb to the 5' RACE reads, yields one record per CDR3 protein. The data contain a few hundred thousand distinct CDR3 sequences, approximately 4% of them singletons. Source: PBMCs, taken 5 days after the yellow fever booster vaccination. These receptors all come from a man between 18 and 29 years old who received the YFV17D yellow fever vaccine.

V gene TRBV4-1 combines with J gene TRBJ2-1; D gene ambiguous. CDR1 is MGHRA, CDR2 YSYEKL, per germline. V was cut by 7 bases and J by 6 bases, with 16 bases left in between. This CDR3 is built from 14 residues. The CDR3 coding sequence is TGCGCCAGCACCCAGATTAGTAGACTCAATGAGCAGTTCTTC. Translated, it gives CASTQISRLNEQFF.

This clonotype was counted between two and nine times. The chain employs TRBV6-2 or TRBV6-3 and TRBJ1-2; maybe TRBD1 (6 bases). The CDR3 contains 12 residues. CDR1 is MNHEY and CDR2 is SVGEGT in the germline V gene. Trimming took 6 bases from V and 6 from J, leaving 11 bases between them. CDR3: CASRDGQNGYTF. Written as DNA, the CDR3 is TGTGCCAGCAGAGACGGACAGAATGGCTACACCTTC.

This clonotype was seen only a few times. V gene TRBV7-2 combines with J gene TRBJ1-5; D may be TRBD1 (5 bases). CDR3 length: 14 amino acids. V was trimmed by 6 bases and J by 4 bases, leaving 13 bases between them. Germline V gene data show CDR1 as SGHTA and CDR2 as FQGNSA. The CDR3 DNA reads TGTGCCAGCAGTTACGTCCCAGGGAATCAGCCCCAGCATTTT. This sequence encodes CASSYVPGNQPQHF.

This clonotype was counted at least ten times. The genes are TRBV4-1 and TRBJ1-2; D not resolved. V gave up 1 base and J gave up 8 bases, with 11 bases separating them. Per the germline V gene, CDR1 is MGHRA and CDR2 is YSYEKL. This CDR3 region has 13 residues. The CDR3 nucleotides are TGCGCCAGCAGCCAAGCTGTGGAGCGGGGCTACACCTTC. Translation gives CASSQAVERGYTF.

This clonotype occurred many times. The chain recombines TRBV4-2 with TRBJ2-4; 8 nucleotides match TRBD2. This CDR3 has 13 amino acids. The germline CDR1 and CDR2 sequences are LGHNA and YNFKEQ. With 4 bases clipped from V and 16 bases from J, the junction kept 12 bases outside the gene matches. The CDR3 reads CASSPGTSGIIYF. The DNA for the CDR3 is TGTGCCAGCAGCCCGGGGACTAGTGGAATAATATACTTC.

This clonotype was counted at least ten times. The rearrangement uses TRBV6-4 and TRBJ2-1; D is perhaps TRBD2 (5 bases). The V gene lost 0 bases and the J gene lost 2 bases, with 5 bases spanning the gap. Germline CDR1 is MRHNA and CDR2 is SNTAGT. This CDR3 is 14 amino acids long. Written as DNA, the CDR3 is TGTGCCAGCAGTGACTCTAGCGCCTACAATGAGCAGTTCTTC. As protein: CASSDSSAYNEQFF.

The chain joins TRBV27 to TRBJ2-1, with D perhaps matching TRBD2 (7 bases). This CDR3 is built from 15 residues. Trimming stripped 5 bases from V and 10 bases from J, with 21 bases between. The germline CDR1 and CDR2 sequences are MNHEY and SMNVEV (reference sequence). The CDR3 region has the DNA TGTGCCAGCAGTCTCCCCCAACGGGGGGCCCGGGAGCAGTTCTTC. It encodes CASSLPQRGAREQFF.

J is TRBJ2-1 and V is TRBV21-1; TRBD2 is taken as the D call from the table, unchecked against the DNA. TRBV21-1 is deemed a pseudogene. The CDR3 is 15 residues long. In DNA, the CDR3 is TGTGCCAGCAGCAAAGGTGGCGGGGGGGCGGATGAGCAGTTCTTC. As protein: CASSKGGGGADEQFF.

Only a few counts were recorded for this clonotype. This CDR3 reads CASSWPMSNTEAFF. The DNA of the CDR3 is TGTGCCAGTAGTTGGCCGATGTCGAACACTGAAGCTTTCTTT. This chain connects TRBV19 to TRBJ1-1; D is undetermined. The V end lost 5 bases, the J end lost 1 base, and 11 bases lay between the germline ends. Per germline, CDR1 LNHDA and CDR2 SQIVND (reference sequence). This CDR3 has 14 amino acids.

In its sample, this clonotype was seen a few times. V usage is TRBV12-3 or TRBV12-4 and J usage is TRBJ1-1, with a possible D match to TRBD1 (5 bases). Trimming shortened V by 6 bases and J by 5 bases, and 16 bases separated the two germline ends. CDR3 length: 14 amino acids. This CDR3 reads CASRIGTGRTEAFF. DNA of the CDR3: TGTGCCAGCAGGATCGGGACGGGAAGGACTGAAGCTTTCTTT.

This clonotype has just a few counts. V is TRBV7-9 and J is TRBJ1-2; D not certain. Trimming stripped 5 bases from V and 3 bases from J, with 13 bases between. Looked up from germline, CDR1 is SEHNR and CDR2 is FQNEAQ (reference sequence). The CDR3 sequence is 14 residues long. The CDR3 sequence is CASSHIPADYGYTF. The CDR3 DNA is TGTGCCAGCAGCCACATCCCCGCCGACTATGGCTACACCTTC.

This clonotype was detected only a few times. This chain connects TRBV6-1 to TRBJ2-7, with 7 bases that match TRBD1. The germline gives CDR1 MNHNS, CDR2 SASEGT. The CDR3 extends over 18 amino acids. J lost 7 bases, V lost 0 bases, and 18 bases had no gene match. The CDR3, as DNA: TGTGCCAGCAGTGAAGCTAGGGGAACAGGGGCCACCTATAGAGAGCAGTACTTC. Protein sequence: CASSEARGTGATYREQYF.

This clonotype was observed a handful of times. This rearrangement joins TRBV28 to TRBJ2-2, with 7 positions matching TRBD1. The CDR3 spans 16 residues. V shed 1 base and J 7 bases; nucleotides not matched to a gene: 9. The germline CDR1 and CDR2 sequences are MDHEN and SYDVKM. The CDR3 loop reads CASSLSEGALIGELFF. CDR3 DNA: TGTGCCAGCAGTTTATCTGAGGGGGCGCTTATCGGGGAGCTGTTTTTT.

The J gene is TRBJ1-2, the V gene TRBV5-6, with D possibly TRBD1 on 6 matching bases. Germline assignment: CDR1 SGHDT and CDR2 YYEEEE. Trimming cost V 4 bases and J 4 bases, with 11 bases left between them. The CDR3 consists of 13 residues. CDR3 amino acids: CASSRGAAYGYTF. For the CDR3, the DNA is TGTGCCAGCAGCCGGGGGGCAGCCTATGGCTACACCTTC. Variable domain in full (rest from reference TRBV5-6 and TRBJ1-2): DAGVTQSPTHLIKTRGQQVTLRCSPKSGHDTVSWYQQALGQGPQFIFQYYEEEERQRGNFPDRFSGHQFPNYSSELNVNALLLGDSALYLCASSRGAAYGYTFGSGTRLTVV.

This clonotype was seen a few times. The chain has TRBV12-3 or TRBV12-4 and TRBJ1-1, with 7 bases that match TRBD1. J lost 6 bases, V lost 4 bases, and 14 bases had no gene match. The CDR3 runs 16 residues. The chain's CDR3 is CASSSRTGFDSAEAFF. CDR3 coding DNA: TGTGCCAGCAGTTCTCGGACAGGCTTCGATTCGGCTGAAGCTTTCTTT.

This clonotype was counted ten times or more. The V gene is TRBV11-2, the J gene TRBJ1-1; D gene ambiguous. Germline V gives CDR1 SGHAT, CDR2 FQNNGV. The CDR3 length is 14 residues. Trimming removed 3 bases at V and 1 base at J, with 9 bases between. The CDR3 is CASSLGYANTEAFF. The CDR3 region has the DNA TGTGCCAGCAGCTTGGGGTACGCGAACACTGAAGCTTTCTTT.

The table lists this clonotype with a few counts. DNA of the CDR3: TGTGCCAGCAGAATCGACGTGGACCCCAGCTCCTACGAGCAGTACTTC. Translation gives CASRIDVDPSSYEQYF. The chain recombines TRBV9 with TRBJ2-7; the D is unclear. With 5 bases removed from V and 0 bases from J, the gap between germline ends came to 18 bases. The CDR3 consists of 16 residues. The germline CDR1 and CDR2 sequences are SGDLS and YYNGEE.

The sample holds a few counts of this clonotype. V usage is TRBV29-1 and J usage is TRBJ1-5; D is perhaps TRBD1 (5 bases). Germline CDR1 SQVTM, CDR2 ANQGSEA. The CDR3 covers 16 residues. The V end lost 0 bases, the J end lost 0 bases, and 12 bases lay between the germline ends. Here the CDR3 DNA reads TGCAGCGTTGAAGAAAAAGAGGGGAATAGCAATCAGCCCCAGCATTTT. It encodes CSVEEKEGNSNQPQHF.

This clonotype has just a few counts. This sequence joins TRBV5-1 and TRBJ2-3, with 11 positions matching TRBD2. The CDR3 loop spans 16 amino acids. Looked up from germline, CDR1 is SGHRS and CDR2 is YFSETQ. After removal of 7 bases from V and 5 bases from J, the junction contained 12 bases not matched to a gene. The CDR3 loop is CASGAGSGGAEDTQYF. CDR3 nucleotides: TGCGCCAGCGGCGCCGGTAGCGGGGGGGCGGAAGATACGCAGTATTTT.